These 18 T cell receptor beta chains were sequenced from one sample in a study of cytomegalovirus exposure and HLA in healthy donors. 60 Vbeta and 13 Jbeta primers were used in PCR. The repertoire was sequenced with immunoSEQ multiplex PCR; TCRdb's copy has only in-frame clones and lacks some. The sample carries approximately 150,000 clones, about three fifths recorded once. Sequenced: PBMCs. These receptors were collected from a woman younger than 45 in good health and CMV-seropositive.

V usage is TRBV7-9 and J usage is TRBJ1-4; D may be TRBD1 (6 bases). The CDR3 is made up of 19 amino acids. Germline loops: CDR1 SEHNR, CDR2 FQNEAQ (reference sequence). Between the trimmed V and J ends, which lost 4 bases and 0 bases, there was a span of 21 bases. The CDR3 is CASSSNYALWTATNEKLFF. The CDR3 DNA reads TGTGCCAGCAGCTCTAACTACGCCCTCTGGACAGCAACTAATGAAAAACTGTTTTTT. Supplemented by reference TRBV7-9 and TRBJ1-4, the full variable domain reads DTGVSQNPRHKITKRGQNVTFRCDPISEHNRLYWYRQTLGQGPEFLTYFQNEAQLEKSRLLSDRFSAERPKGSFSTLEIQRTEQGDSAMYLCASSSNYALWTATNEKLFFGSGTQLSVL.

V gene TRBV5-6 combines with J gene TRBJ1-2; 8 bases map to TRBD1. CDR1 SGHDT and CDR2 YYEEEE come from the germline V gene. This CDR3 has 12 amino acids. Unmatched junction bases numbered 3, after V lost 4 bases and J lost 7 bases. As DNA, the CDR3 is TGTGCCAGCAGCCGCGGGACAGGTGGCTACACCTTC. It is translated as CASSRGTGGYTF.

The J gene is TRBJ2-7, the V gene TRBV5-4, with 10 bases matching TRBD2. After removal of 1 base from V and 2 bases from J, the junction contained 0 bases not matched to a gene. In germline, CDR1 is SGHNT, CDR2 YYREEE (reference sequence). CDR3 length: 14 residues. The CDR3 DNA reads TGTGCCAGCAGCTTGACTAGCGGGACCTACGAGCAGTACTTC. This codes for CASSLTSGTYEQYF.

This clone was recorded once. The chain recombines TRBV19 with TRBJ1-4, with TRBD1 as a possible D gene (6 bases). The germline V gene has CDR1 LNHDA and CDR2 SQIVND (reference sequence). This CDR3 contains 16 residues. V was clipped by 4 bases and J by 1 base, with 13 bases between them. CDR3 DNA sequence: TGTGCCAGTAGTAGGCCCATGACAGGAACTAATGAAAAACTGTTTTTT. Translated, it gives CASSRPMTGTNEKLFF.

There are many counts of this clone. V and J are TRBV19 and TRBJ2-5; D is undetermined. There are 13 residues in the CDR3. The V and J ends lost 3 bases and 5 bases respectively, with 10 bases between them. The germline CDR1 and CDR2 sequences are LNHDA and SQIVND (reference sequence). CDR3 residues: CASSMSMAETQYF. In nucleotides, the CDR3 is TGTGCCAGTAGTATGTCCATGGCCGAGACCCAGTACTTC.

The chain uses TRBV10-3 and TRBJ2-2, with 11 positions matching TRBD2. With 1 base clipped from V and 5 bases from J, the junction kept 15 bases outside the gene matches. This CDR3 has 20 amino acids. Germline V lookup: CDR1 ENHRY, CDR2 SYGVKD. The CDR3 DNA sequence: TGTGCCATCAGTGAGTTGCCCGGACTAGCGGGCTATTCCGGGACCGGGGAGCTGTTTTTT. Its protein product is CAISELPGLAGYSGTGELFF.

The chain combines TRBV7-2 with TRBJ1-2, with unresolved D. Germline CDR1 SGHTA, CDR2 FQGNSA. Trimming removed 2 bases at V and 4 bases at J, with 8 bases between. This CDR3 comprises 13 residues. CDR3 nucleotides: TGTGCCAGCAGCTTAAGCCTTTTCTATGGCTACACCTTC. It is translated as CASSLSLFYGYTF.

This chain joins TRBV2 and TRBJ2-2; D is uncertain. Trimming took off 4 bases at V and 6 bases at J, with 9 bases between the two ends. The germline gives CDR1 SNHLY, CDR2 FYNNEI. The CDR3 totals 13 residues. The CDR3 coding sequence is TGTGCCAGCAGTGTTTCCGTCGCCGGGGAGCTGTTTTTT. The encoded protein is CASSVSVAGELFF.

Details on this clone: Distinct nucleotide sequences in the sample also encode this CDR3. V gene TRBV7-2 combines with J gene TRBJ1-1; TRBD1 matches 9 bases. Germline V gives CDR1 SGHTA, CDR2 FQGNSA. With 1 base clipped from V and 5 bases from J, the junction kept 5 bases outside the gene matches. The CDR3 is made up of 15 amino acids. The CDR3 loop is CASSLVGQGGTEAFF. CDR3 bases: TGTGCCAGCAGCTTAGTGGGACAGGGAGGAACTGAAGCTTTCTTT.

J is TRBJ1-2 and V is TRBV27; 7 bases line up with TRBD1. V lost 3 bases, J lost 7 bases, and 8 bases stayed unmatched. This CDR3 is 14 amino acids long. Germline CDR1 and CDR2: MNHEY and SMNVEV (reference sequence). The CDR3: CASSFRGRVGGYTF. Here the CDR3 DNA reads TGTGCCAGCAGTTTTAGGGGGCGTGTGGGTGGCTACACCTTC.

In its sample, this clone was seen a few times. The chain couples TRBV6-4 to TRBJ2-3, with D maybe TRBD2 (7 bases). The germline V gene encodes CDR1 MRHNA and CDR2 SNTAGT. V was trimmed by 6 bases and J by 6 bases, leaving 19 bases between them. The CDR3 spans 15 residues. The CDR3 sequence is CASSEGGTSTDTQYF. DNA for the CDR3: TGTGCCAGCAGCGAGGGGGGGACCTCTACCGATACGCAGTATTTT.

The chain carries TRBV9 and TRBJ2-7, with D maybe TRBD1 (5 bases). The CDR3 covers 13 residues. Between the trimmed V and J ends, which lost 4 bases and 5 bases, there was a span of 13 bases. Germline CDR1 SGDLS, CDR2 YYNGEE. The CDR3 coding sequence is TGTGCCAGCAGCAAGGGGATCGGCGACGAGCAGTACTTC. Encoded protein: CASSKGIGDEQYF. The complete variable domain, with remaining parts taken from reference TRBV9 and TRBJ2-7, reads DSGVTQTPKHLITATGQRVTLRCSPRSGDLSVYWYQQSLDQGLQFLIQYYNGEERAKGNILERFSAQQFPDLHSELNLSSLELGDSALYFCASSKGIGDEQYFGPGTRLTVT.

The gene calls are TRBV2 and TRBJ1-5; 7 nucleotides line up with TRBD1. Germline V gene sequence: CDR1 SNHLY, CDR2 FYNNEI. The CDR3 length is 15 residues. V shed 2 bases, J shed 4 bases, and the junction held 5 bases outside the gene matches. The CDR3 loop reads CASSELGQRNQPQHF. The CDR3 DNA sequence: TGTGCCAGCAGTGAACTGGGACAGAGAAATCAGCCCCAGCATTTT.

The V gene is TRBV9, the J gene TRBJ2-7, with 10 bases matching TRBD1. This CDR3 region has 14 residues. Trimming took 4 bases from V and 4 from J; bases not matched to a gene: 5. CDR1 SGDLS and CDR2 YYNGEE come from the germline V gene. The CDR3 loop reads CASSSGQGGYEQYF. CDR3 sequence (DNA): TGTGCCAGCAGCTCCGGACAGGGGGGGTACGAGCAGTACTTC.

The chain links TRBV18 to TRBJ1-6; 7 bases are a match to TRBD1. Germline loops: CDR1 KGHSH, CDR2 LQKENI. The CDR3 length is 14 residues. The V and J ends lost 3 bases and 7 bases, in that order; junction bases with no gene match: 3. The CDR3 loop is CASSPGQRNSPLHF. The CDR3, as DNA: TGTGCCAGCTCACCGGGACAGAGAAATTCACCCCTCCACTTT. Using reference TRBV18 and TRBJ1-6 for the parts outside the CDR3, the full variable domain is NAGVMQNPRHLVRRRGQEARLRCSPMKGHSHVYWYRQLPEEGLKFMVYLQKENIIDESGMPKERFSAEFPKEGPSILRIQQVVRGDSAAYFCASSPGQRNSPLHFGNGTRLTVT.

The chain links TRBV19 to TRBJ2-1; 14 bases are a match to TRBD2. V gave up 3 bases and J gave up 12 bases; unmatched junction bases: 7. Germline CDR1 reads LNHDA; CDR2 reads SQIVND (reference sequence). The CDR3 totals 15 residues. For the CDR3, the DNA is TGTGCCAGTAGTATGGGAGGACTAGCGGGAGGTTCGCAGTTCTTC. Translated, it gives CASSMGGLAGGSQFF.

There are a few counts of this clone. This chain uses TRBV5-4 with TRBJ1-1; D possibly corresponds to TRBD1 (6 bases). The CDR3 runs 14 residues. Looked up from germline, CDR1 is SGHNT and CDR2 is YYREEE (reference sequence). V lost 4 bases and J lost 5, with 15 bases in between. The chain's CDR3 is CASSGGGAGTEAFF. The CDR3 region has the DNA TGTGCCAGCAGCGGCGGGGGGGCAGGGACTGAAGCTTTCTTT.

This clone has only a few counts. V is TRBV13 and J is TRBJ2-3; D is possibly TRBD2 (5 bases). V lost 5 bases, J lost 4 bases, and 19 bases lay in between. The germline CDR1 and CDR2 sequences are PRHDT and FYEKMQ (reference sequence). This CDR3 has 16 amino acids. In DNA, the CDR3 is TGTGCCAGCAGCCCTGACTATAGGGATGAAGCAGATACGCAGTATTTT. Protein: CASSPDYRDEADTQYF. Filled out from reference TRBV13 and TRBJ2-3, the complete variable domain reads AAGVIQSPRHLIKEKRETATLKCYPIPRHDTVYWYQQGPGQDPQFLISFYEKMQSDKGSIPDRFSAQQFSDYHSELNMSSLELGDSALYFCASSPDYRDEADTQYFGPGTRLTVL.